In this sample, the clone carrying this T cell receptor beta chain turned up a few times. The antigen is unknown. The data were obtained in a study of blood T cells in healthy people across ages. Notes on the study in general: Naive T cell percentage showed a strong correlation with TCR beta diversity. PBMCs went unsorted, and a conclusive naive versus antigen-experienced comparison was therefore prevented.

This CDR3 region has 14 residues. CDR1 and CDR2 (germline): MNHEY, SVGEGT. Trimming left V 0 bases short and J 1 base short, with 7 bases between. A J-beta primer mix and a sample-barcoded 5' primer were used in a second PCR of roughly 6 to 12 cycles. TCRdb reprocessed the 5' RACE reads via MiXCR and lists one record per CDR3 protein. The sample holds some 700,000 distinct CDR3 sequences, more than 40% seen once. Sequencing input: blood. V gene TRBV6-2 or TRBV6-3 combines with J gene TRBJ2-7, with D uncertain. The TCR originated in a woman aged 55-69 years in good health. This CDR3 is CASSYSKRSYEQYF. The CDR3 DNA sequence: TGTGCCAGCAGTTACTCGAAGAGGTCCTACGAGCAGTACTTC.